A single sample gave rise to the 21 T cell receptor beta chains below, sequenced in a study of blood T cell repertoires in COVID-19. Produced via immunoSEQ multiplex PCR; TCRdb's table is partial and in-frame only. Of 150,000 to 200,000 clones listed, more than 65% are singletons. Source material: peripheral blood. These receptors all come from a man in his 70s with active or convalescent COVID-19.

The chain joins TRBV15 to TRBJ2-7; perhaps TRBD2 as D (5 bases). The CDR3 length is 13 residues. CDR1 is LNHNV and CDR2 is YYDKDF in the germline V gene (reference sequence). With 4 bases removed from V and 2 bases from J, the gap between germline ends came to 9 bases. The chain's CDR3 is CATSTRATYEQYF. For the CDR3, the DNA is TGTGCCACCAGCACGCGGGCGACCTACGAGCAGTACTTC. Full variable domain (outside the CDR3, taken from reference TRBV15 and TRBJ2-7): DAMVIQNPRYQVTQFGKPVTLSCSQTLNHNVMYWYQQKSSQAPKLLFHYYDKDFNNEADTPDNFQSRRPNTSFCFLDIRSPGLGDTAMYLCATSTRATYEQYFGPGTRLTVT.

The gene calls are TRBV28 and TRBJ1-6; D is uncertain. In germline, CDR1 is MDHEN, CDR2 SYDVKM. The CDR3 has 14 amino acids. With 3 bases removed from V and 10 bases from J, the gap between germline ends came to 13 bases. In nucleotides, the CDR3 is TGTGCCAGCAGTTTTGCAGAGACCAGGTCACCCCTCCACTTT. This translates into CASSFAETRSPLHF.

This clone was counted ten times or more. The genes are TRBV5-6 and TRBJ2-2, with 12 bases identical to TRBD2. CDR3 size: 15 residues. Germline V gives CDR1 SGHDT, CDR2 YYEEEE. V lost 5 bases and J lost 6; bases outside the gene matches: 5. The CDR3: CASRTGLAGPGELFF. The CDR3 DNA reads TGTGCCAGCAGAACGGGACTAGCGGGTCCCGGGGAGCTGTTTTTT.

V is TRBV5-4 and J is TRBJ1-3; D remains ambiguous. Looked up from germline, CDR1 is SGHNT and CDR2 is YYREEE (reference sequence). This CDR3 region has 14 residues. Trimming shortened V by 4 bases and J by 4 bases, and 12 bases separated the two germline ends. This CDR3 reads CASSLRTEGNTIYF. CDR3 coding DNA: TGTGCCAGCAGCCTAAGGACTGAAGGAAACACCATATATTTT.

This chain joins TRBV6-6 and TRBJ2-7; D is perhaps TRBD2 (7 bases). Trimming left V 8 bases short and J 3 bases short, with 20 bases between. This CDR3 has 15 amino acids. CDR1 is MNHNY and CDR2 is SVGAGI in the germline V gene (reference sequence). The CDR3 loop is CASLPRGGMSYEQYF. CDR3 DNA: TGTGCCAGCCTTCCTAGGGGGGGAATGAGCTACGAGCAGTACTTC.

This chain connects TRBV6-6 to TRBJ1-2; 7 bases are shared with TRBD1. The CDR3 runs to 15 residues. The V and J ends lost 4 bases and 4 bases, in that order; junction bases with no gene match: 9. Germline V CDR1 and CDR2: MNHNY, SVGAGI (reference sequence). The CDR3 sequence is CASSLSRGLGYGYTF. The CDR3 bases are TGTGCCAGCAGTTTATCTAGGGGGCTTGGCTATGGCTACACCTTC.

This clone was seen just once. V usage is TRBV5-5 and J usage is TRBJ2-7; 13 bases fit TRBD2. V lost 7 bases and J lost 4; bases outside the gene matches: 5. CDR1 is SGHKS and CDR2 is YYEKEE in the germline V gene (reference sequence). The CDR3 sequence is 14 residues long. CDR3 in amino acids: CASLPGLAGYEQYF. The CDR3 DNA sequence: TGTGCCAGCCTTCCGGGACTAGCGGGGTACGAGCAGTACTTC.

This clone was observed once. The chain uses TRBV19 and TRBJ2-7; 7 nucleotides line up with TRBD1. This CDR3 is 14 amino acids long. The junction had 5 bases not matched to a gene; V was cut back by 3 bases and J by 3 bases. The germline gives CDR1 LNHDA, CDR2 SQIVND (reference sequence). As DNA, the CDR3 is TGTGCCAGTAGTATTCGGGACAGCCGCTACGAGCAGTACTTC. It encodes CASSIRDSRYEQYF.

The chain's CDR3 is CASSLLSYEQYF. The DNA for the CDR3 is TGTGCCAGCAGCTTGTTGAGTTACGAGCAGTACTTC. V usage is TRBV5-4 and J usage is TRBJ2-7; D unclear. The V and J ends lost 1 base and 4 bases respectively, with 6 bases between them. Germline CDR1 SGHNT, CDR2 YYREEE (reference sequence). This CDR3 spans 12 amino acids.

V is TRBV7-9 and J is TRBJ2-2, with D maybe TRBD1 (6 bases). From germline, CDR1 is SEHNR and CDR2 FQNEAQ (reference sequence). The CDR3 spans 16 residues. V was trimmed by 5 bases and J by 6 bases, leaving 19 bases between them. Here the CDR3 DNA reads TGTGCCAGCAGCCCCATTAGACAGGTCGTCCCCGGGGAGCTGTTTTTT. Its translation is CASSPIRQVVPGELFF.

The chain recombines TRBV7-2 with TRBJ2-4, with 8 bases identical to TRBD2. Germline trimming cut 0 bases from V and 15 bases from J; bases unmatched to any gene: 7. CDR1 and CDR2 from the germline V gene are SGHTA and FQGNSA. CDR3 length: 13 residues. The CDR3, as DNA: TGTGCCAGCAGCTTAGCGGGGGCGGGAGGCAGGTACTTC. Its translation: CASSLAGAGGRYF. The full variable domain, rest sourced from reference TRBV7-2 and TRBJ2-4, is GAGVSQSPSNKVTEKGKDVELRCDPISGHTALYWYRQSLGQGLEFLIYFQGNSAPDKSGLPSDRFSAERTGGSVSTLTIQRTQQEDSAVYLCASSLAGAGGRYFGAGTRLSVL.

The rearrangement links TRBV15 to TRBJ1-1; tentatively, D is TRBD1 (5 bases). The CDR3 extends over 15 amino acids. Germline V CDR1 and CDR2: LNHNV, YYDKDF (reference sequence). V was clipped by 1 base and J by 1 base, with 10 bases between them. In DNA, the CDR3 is TGTGCCACCAGCAGAGGGGGGGAGAAGAACACTGAAGCTTTCTTT. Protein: CATSRGGEKNTEAFF.

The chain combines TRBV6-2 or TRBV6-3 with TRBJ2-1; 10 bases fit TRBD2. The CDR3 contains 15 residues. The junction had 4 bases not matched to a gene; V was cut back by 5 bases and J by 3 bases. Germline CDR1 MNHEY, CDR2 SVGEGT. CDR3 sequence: CASSLAGVIYNEQFF. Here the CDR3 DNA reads TGTGCCAGCAGTCTAGCGGGAGTTATCTACAATGAGCAGTTCTTC.

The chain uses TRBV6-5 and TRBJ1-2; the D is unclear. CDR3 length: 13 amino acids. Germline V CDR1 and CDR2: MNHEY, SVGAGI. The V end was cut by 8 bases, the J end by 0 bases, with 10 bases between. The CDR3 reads CASRWGANYGYTF. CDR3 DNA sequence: TGTGCCAGCCGCTGGGGAGCTAACTATGGCTACACCTTC.

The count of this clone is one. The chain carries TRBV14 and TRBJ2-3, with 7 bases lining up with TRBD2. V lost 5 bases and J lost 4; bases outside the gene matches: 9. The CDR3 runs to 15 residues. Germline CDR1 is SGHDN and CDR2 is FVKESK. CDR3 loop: CASSSYGGFADTQYF. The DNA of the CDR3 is TGTGCCAGCAGCTCCTACGGGGGGTTCGCAGATACGCAGTATTTT.

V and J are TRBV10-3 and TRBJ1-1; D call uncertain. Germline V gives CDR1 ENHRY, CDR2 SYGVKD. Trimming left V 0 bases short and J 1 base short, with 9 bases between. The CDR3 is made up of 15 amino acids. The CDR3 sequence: CAISESWQSNTEAFF. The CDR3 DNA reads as TGTGCCATCAGTGAGTCGTGGCAGTCGAACACTGAAGCTTTCTTT.

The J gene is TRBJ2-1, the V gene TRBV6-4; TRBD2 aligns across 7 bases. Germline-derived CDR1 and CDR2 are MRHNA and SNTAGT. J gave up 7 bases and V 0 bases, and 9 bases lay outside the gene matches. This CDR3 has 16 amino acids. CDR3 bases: TGTGCCAGCAGTGACTCCCACGCGGGAGTGGCTAATGAGCAGTTCTTC. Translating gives CASSDSHAGVANEQFF.

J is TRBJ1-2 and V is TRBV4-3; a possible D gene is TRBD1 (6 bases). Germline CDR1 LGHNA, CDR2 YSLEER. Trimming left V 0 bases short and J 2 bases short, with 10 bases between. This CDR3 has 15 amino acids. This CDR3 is CASSQETGVNYGYTF. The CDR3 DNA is TGCGCCAGCAGCCAAGAGACAGGCGTCAACTATGGCTACACCTTC.

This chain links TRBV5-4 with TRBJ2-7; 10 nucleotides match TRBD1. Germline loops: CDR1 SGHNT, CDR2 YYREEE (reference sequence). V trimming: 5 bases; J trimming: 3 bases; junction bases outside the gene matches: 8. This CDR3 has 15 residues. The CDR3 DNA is TGTGCCAGCAGTCTCGGGACAGGGGAGTTCTACGAGCAGTACTTC. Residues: CASSLGTGEFYEQYF.

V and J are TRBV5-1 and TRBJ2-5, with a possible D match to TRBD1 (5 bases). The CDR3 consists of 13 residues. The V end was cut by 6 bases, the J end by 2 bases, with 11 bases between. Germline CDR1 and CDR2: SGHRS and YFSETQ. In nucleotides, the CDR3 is TGCGCCAGCAACTCGGACAATCAAGAGACCCAGTACTTC. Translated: CASNSDNQETQYF.

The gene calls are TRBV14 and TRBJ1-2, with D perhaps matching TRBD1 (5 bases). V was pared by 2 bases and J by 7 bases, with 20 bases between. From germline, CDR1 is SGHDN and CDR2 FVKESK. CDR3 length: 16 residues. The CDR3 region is CASSQPAGNARGGYTF. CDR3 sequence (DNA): TGTGCCAGCAGCCAACCGGCAGGGAATGCGAGAGGTGGCTACACCTTC. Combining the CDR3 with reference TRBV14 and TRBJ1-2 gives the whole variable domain EAGVTQFPSHSVIEKGQTVTLRCDPISGHDNLYWYRRVMGKEIKFLLHFVKESKQDESGMPNNRFLAERTGGTYSTLKVQPAELEDSGVYFCASSQPAGNARGGYTFGSGTRLTVV.